The 2 T cell receptor beta chains reported below all come from one sample, sequenced in a study of pediatric ulcerative colitis (dated by TCRdb to between 2018 and 2021). During colonoscopy, one to two pinch biopsies were obtained from the rectum for research. The method behind the library was the immunoSEQ multiplex PCR assay. This immuneACCESS table, as held by TCRdb, lists in-frame sequences with V and J called but not all clones. Of the missing ones, under half trace to an unresolved V gene in checked studies; the others have no known cause. Present in this sample are 30,000 to 35,000 clones, approximately 78% of which were seen just once. 1.1% of the sample is in the top ten clones. Input material: gut tissue. The receptors originated from a boy aged 5-17 years with mild ulcerative colitis.

V gene TRBV10-2 combines with J gene TRBJ2-7; D is possibly TRBD1 (5 bases). V gave up 8 bases and J gave up 3 bases, with 8 bases separating them. The CDR3 has 11 residues. Germline V gene data show CDR1 as WSHSY and CDR2 as SAAADI. CDR3 bases: TGCGCCAGCCGACAGCTCTACGAGCAGTACTTC. Residues: CASRQLYEQYF.

This chain uses TRBV5-4 with TRBJ1-6; D remains ambiguous. The V gene's germline CDR1 is SGHNT and CDR2 YYREEE (reference sequence). The CDR3 covers 15 residues. V dropped 4 bases and J dropped 0 bases, with 8 bases sitting between them. CDR3 amino acids: CASSPTSSYNSPLHF. CDR3 nucleotide sequence: TGTGCCAGCAGCCCTACGAGCTCCTATAATTCACCCCTCCACTTT.